These T cell receptor beta chains were read from a single sample in a study of T-cell reconstitution after alpha-beta-depleted transplantation in children. MiXCR was run by TCRdb on the PCR reads, yielding one entry per CDR3 protein. Here the sample spans some 840,000 distinct CDR3 sequences, roughly 15% being singletons. The material sequenced was PBMCs, mostly from graft donor cells, taken 360 days after TCRalphabeta/CD19-depleted stem cell transplant. The receptors here all came from a male patient under 18 who had a stem cell transplant for acute lymphoblastic leukemia, so the T cells may come from the graft donor. Both conserved end residues are part of each CDR3. D genes are given only for firm matches. Expanded clones get a size class; other rows say once, few or many, or leave the size out.

V	size	J	D	DNA	CDR3
TRBV6-4	many	TRBJ2-2	TRBD2	TGTGCCAGCAGTGACGGGGGAGGGAGCACCGGGGAGCTGTTTTTT	CASSDGGGSTGELFF
TRBV3-1	.	TRBJ1-4	.	TGTGCCAGCAGCCAAAGGGGCCTCTTGGAAAAACTGTTTTTT	CASSQRGLLEKLFF
TRBV24-1	.	TRBJ2-4	TRBD1	TGTGCCACCAGTGATGGAAAGAAGGGACAGGGGGGAAACATTCAGTACTTC	CATSDGKKGQGGNIQYF
TRBV20-1	many	TRBJ2-7	TRBD1	TGCAGTGCAACCGGGACAGGGGGGTACGAGCAGTACTTC	CSATGTGGYEQYF
TRBV5-1	.	TRBJ1-1	.	TGCGCCAGCAGCCCGGATGGAATTAGGGGTACTACTGAAGCTTTCTTT	CASSPDGIRGTTEAFF
TRBV12-3/TRBV12-4	few	TRBJ2-3	.	TGTGCCAGCACCCCCGGGACTCCTGTCGGCGCGCAGTATTTT	CASTPGTPVGAQYF
TRBV20-1	few	TRBJ2-5	TRBD2	TGCAGTGCTGGACGGGAGGGACTAGCGGGAGGGCGAGAGACCCAGTACTTC	CSAGREGLAGGRETQYF
TRBV12-3/TRBV12-4	.	TRBJ2-2	TRBD2	TGTGCCAGCAGTTTCGGGGGTGGAAGGGGAGGGCTACCTCCTACCGGGGAGCTGTTTTTT	CASSFGGGRGGLPPTGELFF
TRBV11-2	.	TRBJ2-2	.	TGTGCCAGCAGCTTAGGACAGGGGAGGGGGACCGGGGAGCTGTTTTTT	CASSLGQGRGTGELFF
TRBV7-2	few	TRBJ2-1	TRBD2	TGTGCCAGCAGCTTAGGGCTAGCGGGAATATTGCGGCCCGATGAGCAGTTCTTC	CASSLGLAGILRPDEQFF
TRBV5-1	many	TRBJ2-7	.	TGCGCCAGCAGCCTGGAGCGGACCACCTACGAGCAGTACTTC	CASSLERTTYEQYF
TRBV4-1	few	TRBJ2-2	TRBD1	TGCGCCAGCAGCTGGGACAGCTCGAACACCGGGGAGCTGTTTTTT	CASSWDSSNTGELFF
TRBV5-5	few	TRBJ2-6	TRBD1	TGTGCCAGCAGCCCCGGGACAGGGAGCTCTGGGGCCAACGTCCTGACTTTC	CASSPGTGSSGANVLTF
TRBV6-5	few	TRBJ2-7	TRBD2	TGTGCCAGCAGCAACACAGCGGGGCTGAACTTC	CASSNTAGLNF
TRBV25-1	few	TRBJ2-7	TRBD1	TGTGCCAGCAGTGGTGGGCAGGGGGTATACGAGCAGTACTTC	CASSGGQGVYEQYF
TRBV9	few	TRBJ1-1	.	TGTGCCAACGATCGGCTAGACACGTCCCCGATCGAAGCTTTCTTT	CANDRLDTSPIEAFF
TRBV12-3/TRBV12-4	.	TRBJ2-1	TRBD1	TGTGCCAGCAGTTCGCAGGGGGCAGTGGACAATGAGCAGTTCTTC	CASSSQGAVDNEQFF
TRBV3-1	few	TRBJ2-3	.	TGTGCCAGCAGCGACGAGGTCTTCGGCACAGATACGCAGTATTTT	CASSDEVFGTDTQYF
TRBV29-1	many	TRBJ2-3	TRBD2	TGCAGCGTTCTATTACGCGGGAGCGTTACAGATACGCAGTATTTT	CSVLLRGSVTDTQYF